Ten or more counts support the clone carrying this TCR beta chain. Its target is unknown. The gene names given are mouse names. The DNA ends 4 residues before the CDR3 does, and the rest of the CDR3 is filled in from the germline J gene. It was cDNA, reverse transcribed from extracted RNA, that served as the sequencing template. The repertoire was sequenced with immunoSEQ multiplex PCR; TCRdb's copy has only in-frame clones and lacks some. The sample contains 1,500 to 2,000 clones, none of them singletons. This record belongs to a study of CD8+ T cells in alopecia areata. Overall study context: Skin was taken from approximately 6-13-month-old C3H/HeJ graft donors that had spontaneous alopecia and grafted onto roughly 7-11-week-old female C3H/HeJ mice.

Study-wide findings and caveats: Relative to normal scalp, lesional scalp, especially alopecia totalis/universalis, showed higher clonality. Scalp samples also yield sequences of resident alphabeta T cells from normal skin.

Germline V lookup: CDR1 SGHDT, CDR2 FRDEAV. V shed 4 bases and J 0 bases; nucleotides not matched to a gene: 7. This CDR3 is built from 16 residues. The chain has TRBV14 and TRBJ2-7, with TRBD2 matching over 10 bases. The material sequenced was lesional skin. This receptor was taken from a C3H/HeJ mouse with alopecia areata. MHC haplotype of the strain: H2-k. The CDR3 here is CASSPSTGGSSYEQYF. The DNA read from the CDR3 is TGTGCCAGCAGTCCCTCGACTGGGGGGAGCTCCTAT.